What follows are 19 T cell receptor beta chains derived from one specimen sequenced in a study of cytomegalovirus exposure and HLA in healthy donors. PCR employed 60 Vbeta and 13 Jbeta primers. Clones were sequenced by immunoSEQ multiplex PCR, and TCRdb holds only the in-frame ones, with some missing. The sample table includes 80,000 to 95,000 clones. The specimen was PBMCs. The receptors were gathered from a woman in her twenties or thirties in good health and CMV-seronegative.

This chain joins TRBV10-2 and TRBJ2-7; 9 nucleotides line up with TRBD1. The CDR3 runs to 15 residues. CDR1 and CDR2 (germline): WSHSY, SAAADI. The junction had 7 bases not matched to a gene; V was cut back by 6 bases and J by 1 base. The CDR3 region is CASSSRGQGSYEQYF. The CDR3, as DNA: TGCGCCAGCAGCTCAAGGGGACAGGGATCCTACGAGCAGTACTTC.

This chain joins TRBV4-2 and TRBJ1-2, with 9 bases identical to TRBD1. With 6 bases clipped from V and 4 bases from J, the junction kept 9 bases outside the gene matches. The CDR3 runs 15 residues. The germline V gene has CDR1 LGHNA and CDR2 YNFKEQ. This CDR3 reads CASRPPGQGSYGYTF. CDR3 coding DNA: TGTGCCAGCAGGCCGCCGGGACAGGGTTCCTATGGCTACACCTTC.

The chain uses TRBV2 and TRBJ1-5, with TRBD1 matching 7 bases. Germline V CDR1 and CDR2: SNHLY, FYNNEI. V was clipped by 9 bases and J by 7 bases; unmatched bases: 9. The CDR3 spans 13 residues. The CDR3 bases are TGTGCCAGTACACTGCGGGACAGCCAGCCCCAGCATTTT. Its translation: CASTLRDSQPQHF.

The chain links TRBV29-1 to TRBJ1-1; 9 nucleotides align to TRBD1. CDR1 SQVTM and CDR2 ANQGSEA come from the germline V gene. CDR3 length equals 14 residues. After removal of 5 bases from V and 4 bases from J, the junction contained 8 bases not matched to a gene. The CDR3 nucleotides read TGCAGCGTTAGGACAGGGGCCGGGCGCACTGAAGCTTTCTTT. Protein: CSVRTGAGRTEAFF.

V is TRBV13 and J is TRBJ2-5; D may be TRBD1 (6 bases). The CDR3 runs to 11 residues. Germline values: CDR1 PRHDT, CDR2 FYEKMQ (reference sequence). V was clipped by 5 bases and J by 7 bases, with 8 bases between them. The CDR3 DNA is TGTGCCAGCAGCATACAGGGGACCCAGTACTTC. Its translation is CASSIQGTQYF.

The chain joins TRBV5-1 to TRBJ1-2, with D possibly being TRBD1 (5 bases). Looked up from germline, CDR1 is SGHRS and CDR2 is YFSETQ. V lost 0 bases and J lost 6, with 9 bases in between. The CDR3 runs 13 residues. CDR3 DNA: TGCGCCAGCAGCTTGGTTGGGGGGAATGGCTACACCTTC. It is translated as CASSLVGGNGYTF.

The V call is TRBV2, the J call TRBJ2-7; D is ambiguous. V lost 5 bases and J lost 5, with 13 bases in between. The CDR3 runs to 13 residues. Germline CDR1 is SNHLY and CDR2 is FYNNEI. The DNA of the CDR3 is TGTGCCAGCAGTTCTCTACCATTAGACGAGCAGTACTTC. Translated, it gives CASSSLPLDEQYF.

The J gene is TRBJ1-2, the V gene TRBV5-1, with no clear D. The CDR3 contains 16 residues. Germline CDR1 and CDR2: SGHRS and YFSETQ. The ends were cut back, 0 bases at V and 2 bases at J, with 14 bases in the middle. The CDR3: CASSLDGDRPNYGYTF. The CDR3 DNA follows: TGCGCCAGCAGCTTGGACGGAGACCGCCCGAACTATGGCTACACCTTC.

The CDR3 DNA is TGTGCCAGCAGTGAAGAAAGGGGGGGTAGCTATGGCTACACCTTC. Its protein product is CASSEERGGSYGYTF. The J gene is TRBJ1-2, the V gene TRBV6-1; a weak D match, TRBD1 (6 bases). Germline-derived CDR1 and CDR2 are MNHNS and SASEGT. This CDR3 has 15 amino acids. The V end lost 1 base, the J end lost 4 bases, and 13 bases lay between the germline ends.

The V and J genes are TRBV7-9 and TRBJ1-5; D ambiguous. CDR3 size: 12 residues. The V gene lost 5 bases and the J gene lost 5 bases, with 7 bases spanning the gap. Per the germline V gene, CDR1 is SEHNR and CDR2 is FQNEAQ (reference sequence). CDR3: CASSLNYQPQHF. The CDR3 DNA sequence: TGTGCCAGCAGCCTTAACTATCAGCCCCAGCATTTT.

The chain recombines TRBV6-5 with TRBJ2-7; 9 bases fit TRBD1. CDR3 length: 15 amino acids. The V gene's germline CDR1 is MNHEY and CDR2 SVGAGI. The V gene end was trimmed by 5 bases and the J gene end by 2 bases; junction bases not matched to a gene: 7. Here the CDR3 reads CASSHGQGLAYEQYF. For the CDR3, the DNA is TGTGCCAGCAGTCACGGACAGGGGTTAGCCTACGAGCAGTACTTC.

The chain is built from TRBV28 and TRBJ1-4; D is unresolved. V was clipped by 3 bases and J by 2 bases, with 10 bases between them. CDR3 length: 15 residues. Germline assignment: CDR1 MDHEN and CDR2 SYDVKM. CDR3 protein: CASSFAGKTNEKLFF. In DNA, the CDR3 is TGTGCCAGCAGTTTCGCCGGGAAGACTAATGAAAAACTGTTTTTT.

This chain connects TRBV5-1 to TRBJ2-5, with D perhaps matching TRBD2 (6 bases). The CDR3 consists of 14 residues. The V and J ends lost 1 base and 3 bases respectively, with 10 bases between them. Germline-derived CDR1 and CDR2 are SGHRS and YFSETQ. This CDR3 reads CASSLKEGKETQYF. The CDR3 region has the DNA TGCGCCAGCAGCTTGAAGGAGGGAAAAGAGACCCAGTACTTC. Full variable domain (remainder filled in from reference TRBV5-1 and TRBJ2-5): KAGVTQTPRYLIKTRGQQVTLSCSPISGHRSVSWYQQTPGQGLQFLFEYFSETQRNKGNFPGRFSGRQFSNSRSEMNVSTLELGDSALYLCASSLKEGKETQYFGPGTRLLVL.

The chain has TRBV5-1 and TRBJ2-5; D call uncertain. The germline V gene has CDR1 SGHRS and CDR2 YFSETQ. V was shortened by 4 bases and J by 5 bases, with 15 bases between the two germline ends. The CDR3 is 14 amino acids. CDR3: CASSLFPSLETQYF. As DNA, the CDR3 is TGCGCCAGCAGCCTGTTCCCCTCCTTGGAGACCCAGTACTTC.

The rearrangement joins TRBV29-1 to TRBJ2-3, with a weak D call TRBD2 (7 bases). The germline V and J ends were trimmed by 4 bases and 11 bases, with 16 bases remaining between them. CDR1 SQVTM and CDR2 ANQGSEA come from the germline V gene. The CDR3 contains 12 residues. The CDR3 DNA reads TGCAGCGTTGGATGGGGGGGGCGGGAGCAGTATTTT. It yields the protein CSVGWGGREQYF.

As regards this clone: A read error may account for a junction end that differs from germline. The chain uses TRBV30 and TRBJ2-5; 12 nucleotides align to TRBD1. This CDR3 contains 15 residues. Germline V CDR1 and CDR2: GTSNPN, SVGIG (reference sequence). This chain's CDR3 is CAGSVVGQGAGTQYF. Here the CDR3 DNA reads TGTGCCGGGAGTGTTGTGGGACAGGGGGCCGGGACCCAGTACTTC. The full variable domain, rest sourced from reference TRBV30 and TRBJ2-5, is SQTIHQWPATLVQPVGSPLSLECTVEGTSNPNLYWYRQAAGRGLQLLFYSVGIGQISSEVPQNLSASRPQDRQFILSSKKLLLSDSGFYLCAGSVVGQGAGTQYFGPGTRLLVL.

V and J are TRBV9 and TRBJ1-1, with 9 bases matching TRBD1. The V gene end was trimmed by 0 bases and the J gene end by 4 bases; junction bases not matched to a gene: 4. This CDR3 region has 15 residues. The germline CDR1 and CDR2 sequences are SGDLS and YYNGEE. The CDR3 nucleotides read TGTGCCAGCAGCGTAGCAACAGGGGGCCTCACTGAAGCTTTCTTT. Residues: CASSVATGGLTEAFF.

A word on this clone: The CDR3 end shows no conserved phenylalanine or tryptophan, and so a read error is likely. The DNA is left out, because the CDR3 cannot be placed on it with certainty; the CDR3 is given as TCRdb lists it. The chain has TRBV4-1 and TRBJ2-7; TRBD1 is the table's D call and was not checked against the DNA. The CDR3 has 14 amino acids, counting both end residues. Germline V gene data show CDR1 as MGHRA and CDR2 as YSYEKL. The CDR3 loop is CASSQDVAGGYKYL.

As DNA, the CDR3 is TGTGCCAGCAGATCTAGCACAGATACGCAGTATTTT. This codes for CASRSSTDTQYF. The chain joins TRBV7-2 to TRBJ2-3; D gene ambiguous. This CDR3 comprises 12 residues. Trimming stripped 6 bases from V and 0 bases from J, with 4 bases between. CDR1 is SGHTA, CDR2 FQGNSA, per germline.